This T cell receptor beta chain was sequenced for a study of cytomegalovirus exposure and HLA in healthy donors (dated by TCRdb to 2016 to 2017). About the investigation overall: The 650 to 800 repertoires of the first cohort and the 110 or so validation repertoires were produced on the same platform, according to a later analysis. The study aimed to test whether signatures of past pathogen exposure could be identified by cataloging public T cell receptors. Besides the first cohort of roughly 640 subjects, a separate validation cohort made up of 120 different subjects was used. To predict cytomegalovirus infection status, the study brought together high-throughput TCR immunosequencing, statistical association of individual TCRs with disease status, and machine learning.

This clone was counted between two and nine times. What antigen it recognizes has not been identified. Base qualities are not recorded, but no much larger clone differs from it by a single base. Receptor amplification or capture employed the immunoSEQ multiplex PCR assay. Per the original workflow: A statistical classification framework was built to diagnose cytomegalovirus status from the catalog of TCR beta chain sequences. TCRdb retrieved this table from immuneACCESS and kept in-frame rearrangements only. Not all clones are present; in checked studies, unresolved V genes account for under half, and no reason is known for the remainder. D and trimming were read from the DNA, whereas the V and J calls and clone size are those reported in that table. Present in this sample are around 300,000 clones, roughly 87% of which were seen just once. The leading ten clones occupy 0.95% to 1.5% of the sample.

Donors formed part of the validation cohort, which comprised 120 subjects and was distinct from the first cohort of 690 or so subjects. Results and caveats for the whole study, not just this receptor: The study listed 164 TCR beta chains as associated with cytomegalovirus. The validation cohort had no HLA typing available for a later analysis, so co-occurrence within that cohort was assessed over all 110 or so repertoires. While some public TCRs were present in many individuals, most TCR sequences turned up only very rarely across donors. It was suggested by the authors that the approach could potentially be generalized to other disease states and immunological phenotypes. In a later analysis, TCRs clustered in the first cohort were found to also tend to co-occur in the 130 or so validation repertoires, with 85% to 95% of cluster scores above 0. In vitro tests confirmed that a few of the cytomegalovirus-associated TCR beta chains recognize cytomegalovirus antigens. The classifier was reported to diagnose cytomegalovirus status with high specificity and sensitivity in both the original and validation cohorts.

This receptor was identified in a woman in her 30s in good health and CMV-seropositive. The sample consisted of PBMCs.

The CDR3 protein is CASSQQGHNEQFF. The nucleotide sequence reads TGTGCCAGCAGCCAGCAGGGGCACAATGAGCAGTTCTTC. Here the chain combines TRBV7-3 and TRBJ2-1; TRBD1 is a weak D gene call, 6 bases matching. V drops 5 bases and J drops 5 bases, leaving 10 bases in between. The germline V gene provides CDR1 SGHTA and CDR2 FQGTGA. The CDR3 runs 13 residues from the cysteine to the phenylalanine. The read is trimmed to its CDR3 DNA, 39 bases read in frame from base 1.